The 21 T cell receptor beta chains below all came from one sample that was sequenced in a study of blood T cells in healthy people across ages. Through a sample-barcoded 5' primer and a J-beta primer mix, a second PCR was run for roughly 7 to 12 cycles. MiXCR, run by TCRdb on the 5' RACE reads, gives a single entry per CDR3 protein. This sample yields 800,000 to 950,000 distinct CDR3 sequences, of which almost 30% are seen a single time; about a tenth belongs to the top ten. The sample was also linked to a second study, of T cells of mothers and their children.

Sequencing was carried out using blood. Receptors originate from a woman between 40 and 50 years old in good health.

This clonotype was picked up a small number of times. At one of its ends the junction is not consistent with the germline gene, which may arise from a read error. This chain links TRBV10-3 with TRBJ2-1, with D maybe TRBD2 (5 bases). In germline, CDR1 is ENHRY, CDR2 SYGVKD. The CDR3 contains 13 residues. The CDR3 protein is CAIGRGTYDEQFF. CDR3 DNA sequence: TGTGCCATCGGCCGGGGAACCTACGATGAGCAGTTCTTC.

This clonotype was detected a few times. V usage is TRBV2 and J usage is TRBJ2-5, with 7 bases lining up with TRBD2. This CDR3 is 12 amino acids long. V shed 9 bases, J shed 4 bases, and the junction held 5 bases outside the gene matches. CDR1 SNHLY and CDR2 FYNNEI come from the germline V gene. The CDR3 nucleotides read TGTGCCAGTCATGGGGGGGGAGAGACCCAGTACTTC. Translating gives CASHGGGETQYF.

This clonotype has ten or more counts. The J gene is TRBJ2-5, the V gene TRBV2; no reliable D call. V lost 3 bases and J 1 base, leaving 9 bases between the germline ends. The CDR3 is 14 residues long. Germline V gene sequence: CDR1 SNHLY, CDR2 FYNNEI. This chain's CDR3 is CASSEGVGQETQYF. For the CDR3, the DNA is TGTGCCAGCAGTGAGGGTGTCGGCCAAGAGACCCAGTACTTC.

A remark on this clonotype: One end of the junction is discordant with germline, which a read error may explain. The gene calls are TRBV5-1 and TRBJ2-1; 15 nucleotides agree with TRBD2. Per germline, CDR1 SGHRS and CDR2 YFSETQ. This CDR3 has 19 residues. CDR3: CGSSLAGTSGGSSYNEQFF. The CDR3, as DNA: TGCGGCAGCAGCTTGGCCGGGACTAGCGGGGGGAGTTCCTACAATGAGCAGTTCTTC.

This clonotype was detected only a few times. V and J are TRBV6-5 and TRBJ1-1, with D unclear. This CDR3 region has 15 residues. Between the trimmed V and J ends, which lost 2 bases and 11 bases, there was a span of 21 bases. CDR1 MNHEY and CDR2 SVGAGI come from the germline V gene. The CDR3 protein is CASSYASTSGTGAFF. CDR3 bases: TGTGCCAGCAGTTACGCTTCCACCTCGGGCACGGGGGCTTTCTTT.

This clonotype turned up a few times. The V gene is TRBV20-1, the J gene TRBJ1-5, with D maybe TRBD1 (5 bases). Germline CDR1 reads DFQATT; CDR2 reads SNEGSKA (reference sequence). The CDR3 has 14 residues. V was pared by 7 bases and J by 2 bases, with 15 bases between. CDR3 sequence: CSVKAGRGNQPQHF. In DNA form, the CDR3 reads TGCAGTGTCAAAGCGGGACGGGGCAATCAGCCCCAGCATTTT.

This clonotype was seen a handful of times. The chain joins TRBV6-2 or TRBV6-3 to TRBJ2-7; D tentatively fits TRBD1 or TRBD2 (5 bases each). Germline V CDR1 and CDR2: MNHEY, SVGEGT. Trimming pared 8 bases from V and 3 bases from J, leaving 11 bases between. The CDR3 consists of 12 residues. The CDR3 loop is CASRDPNYEQYF. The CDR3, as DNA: TGTGCCAGCCGGGACCCCAACTACGAGCAGTACTTC.

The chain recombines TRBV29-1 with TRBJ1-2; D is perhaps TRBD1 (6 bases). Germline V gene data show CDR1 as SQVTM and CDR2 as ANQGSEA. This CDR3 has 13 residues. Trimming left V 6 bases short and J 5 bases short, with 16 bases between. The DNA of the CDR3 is TGCAGCGTCGCCGGGGGCTCCTTATATGGCTACACCTTC. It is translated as CSVAGGSLYGYTF.

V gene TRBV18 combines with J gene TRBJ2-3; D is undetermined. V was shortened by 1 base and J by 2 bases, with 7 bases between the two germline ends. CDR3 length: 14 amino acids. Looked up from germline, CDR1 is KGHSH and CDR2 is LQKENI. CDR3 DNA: TGTGCCAGCTCACCACGGCGCGACACAGATACGCAGTATTTT. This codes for CASSPRRDTDTQYF.

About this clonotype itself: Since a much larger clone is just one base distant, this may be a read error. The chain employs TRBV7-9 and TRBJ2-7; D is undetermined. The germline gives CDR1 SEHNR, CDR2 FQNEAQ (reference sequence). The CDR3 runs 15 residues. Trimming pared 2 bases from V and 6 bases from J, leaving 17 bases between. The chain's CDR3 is CASSLSTQVCAEQYF. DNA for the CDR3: TGTGCCAGCAGCTTATCGACGCAGGTTTGCGCCGAGCAGTACTTC. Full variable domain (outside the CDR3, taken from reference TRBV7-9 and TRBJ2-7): DTGVSQNPRHKITKRGQNVTFRCDPISEHNRLYWYRQTLGQGPEFLTYFQNEAQLEKSRLLSDRFSAERPKGSFSTLEIQRTEQGDSAMYLCASSLSTQVCAEQYFGPGTRLTVT.

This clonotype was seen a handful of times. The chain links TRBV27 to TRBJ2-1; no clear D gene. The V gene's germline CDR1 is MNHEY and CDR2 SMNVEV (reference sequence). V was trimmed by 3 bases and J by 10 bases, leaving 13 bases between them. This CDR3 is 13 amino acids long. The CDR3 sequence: CASSFQAREEQFF. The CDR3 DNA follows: TGTGCCAGCAGTTTTCAGGCCCGTGAGGAGCAGTTCTTC.

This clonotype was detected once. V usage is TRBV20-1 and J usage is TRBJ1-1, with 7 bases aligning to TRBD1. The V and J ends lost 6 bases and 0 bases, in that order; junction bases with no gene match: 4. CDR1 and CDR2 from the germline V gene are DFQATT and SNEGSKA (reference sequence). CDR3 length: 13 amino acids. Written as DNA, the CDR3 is TGCAGTGCCTCGACAGGGATGAACACTGAAGCTTTCTTT. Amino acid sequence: CSASTGMNTEAFF.

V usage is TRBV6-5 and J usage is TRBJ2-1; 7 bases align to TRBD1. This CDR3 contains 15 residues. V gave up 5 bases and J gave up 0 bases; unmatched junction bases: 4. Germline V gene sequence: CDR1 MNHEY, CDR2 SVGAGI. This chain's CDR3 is CASSRTGVSYNEQFF. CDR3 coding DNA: TGTGCCAGCAGTCGTACAGGGGTCTCCTACAATGAGCAGTTCTTC.

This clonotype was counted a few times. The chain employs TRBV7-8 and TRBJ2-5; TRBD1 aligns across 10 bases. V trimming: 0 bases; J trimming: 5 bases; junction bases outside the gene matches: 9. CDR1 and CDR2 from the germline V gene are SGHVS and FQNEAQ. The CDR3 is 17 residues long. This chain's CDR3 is CASSLAIGQGERETQYF. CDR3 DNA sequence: TGTGCCAGCAGCTTAGCGATTGGACAGGGGGAGAGGGAGACCCAGTACTTC.

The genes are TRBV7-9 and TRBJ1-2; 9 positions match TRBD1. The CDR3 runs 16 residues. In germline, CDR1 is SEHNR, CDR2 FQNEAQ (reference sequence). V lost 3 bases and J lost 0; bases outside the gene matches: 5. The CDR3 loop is CASSFRDRDPNYGYTF. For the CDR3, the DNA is TGTGCCAGCAGCTTCCGGGACAGGGATCCTAACTATGGCTACACCTTC.

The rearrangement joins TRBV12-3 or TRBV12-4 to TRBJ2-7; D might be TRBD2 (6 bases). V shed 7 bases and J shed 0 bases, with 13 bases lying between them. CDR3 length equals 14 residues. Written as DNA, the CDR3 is TGTGCCAGCACGGCTAGCGAGTACTCCTACGAGCAGTACTTC. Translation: CASTASEYSYEQYF.

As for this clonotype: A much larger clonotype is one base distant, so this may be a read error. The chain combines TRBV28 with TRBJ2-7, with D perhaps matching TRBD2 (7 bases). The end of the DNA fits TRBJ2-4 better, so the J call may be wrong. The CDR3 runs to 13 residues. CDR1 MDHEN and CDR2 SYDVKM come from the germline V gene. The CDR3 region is CATRGALVNIQYF. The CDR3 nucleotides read TGTGCCACTCGGGGGGCGCTCGTCAACATTCAGTACTTC.

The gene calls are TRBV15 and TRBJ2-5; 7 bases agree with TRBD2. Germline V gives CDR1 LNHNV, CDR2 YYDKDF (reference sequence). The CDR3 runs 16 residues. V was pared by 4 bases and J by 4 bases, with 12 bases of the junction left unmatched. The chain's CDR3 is CATSTLSSGVGETQYF. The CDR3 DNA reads TGTGCCACCAGCACCCTATCCAGCGGGGTGGGAGAGACCCAGTACTTC.

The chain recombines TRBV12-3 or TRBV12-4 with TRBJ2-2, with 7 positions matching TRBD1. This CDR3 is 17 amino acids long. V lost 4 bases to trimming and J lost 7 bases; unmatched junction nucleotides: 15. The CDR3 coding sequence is TGTGCCAGCAGTTCCGGACAGGCCCATTTTACGGGCGGGGAGCTGTTTTTT. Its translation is CASSSGQAHFTGGELFF.

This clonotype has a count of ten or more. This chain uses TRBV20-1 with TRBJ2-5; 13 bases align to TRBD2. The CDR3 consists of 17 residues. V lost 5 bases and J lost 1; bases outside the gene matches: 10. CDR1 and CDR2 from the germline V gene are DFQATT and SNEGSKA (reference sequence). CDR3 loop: CSASTGTSGVLQETQYF. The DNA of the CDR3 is TGCAGTGCTTCAACCGGGACTAGCGGGGTCCTCCAAGAGACCCAGTACTTC.

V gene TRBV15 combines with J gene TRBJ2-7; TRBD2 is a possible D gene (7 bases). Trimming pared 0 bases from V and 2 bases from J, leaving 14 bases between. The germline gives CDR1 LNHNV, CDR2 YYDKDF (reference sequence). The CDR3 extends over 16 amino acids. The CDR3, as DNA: TGTGCCACCAGCAGAGATTTGGGGGGGGCGGCCTACGAGCAGTACTTC. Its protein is CATSRDLGGAAYEQYF.